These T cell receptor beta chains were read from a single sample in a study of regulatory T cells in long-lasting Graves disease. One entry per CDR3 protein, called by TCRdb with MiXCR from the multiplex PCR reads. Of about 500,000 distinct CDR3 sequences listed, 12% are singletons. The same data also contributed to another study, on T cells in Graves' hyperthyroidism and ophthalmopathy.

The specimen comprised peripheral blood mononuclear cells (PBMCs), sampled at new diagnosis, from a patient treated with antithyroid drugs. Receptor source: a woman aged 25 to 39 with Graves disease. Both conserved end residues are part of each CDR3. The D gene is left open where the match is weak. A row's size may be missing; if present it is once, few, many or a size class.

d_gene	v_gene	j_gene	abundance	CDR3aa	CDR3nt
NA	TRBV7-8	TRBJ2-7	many	CASSLSRSGVNEQYF	TGTGCCAGCAGCTTATCGCGTTCCGGGGTCAACGAGCAGTACTTC
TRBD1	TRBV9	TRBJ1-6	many	CASSETPRTGDSPLHF	TGTGCCAGCAGCGAGACCCCCCGGACAGGGGATTCACCCCTCCACTTT
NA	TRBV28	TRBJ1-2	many	CASSLQFYGYTF	TGTGCCAGCAGTTTACAGTTCTATGGCTACACCTTC
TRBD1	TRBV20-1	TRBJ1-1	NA	CRGDRRNTEAFF	TGCAGGGGGGACAGGAGAAACACTGAAGCTTTCTTT
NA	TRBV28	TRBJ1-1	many	CASRSLERTEAFF	TGTGCCAGCCGTAGCCTCGAGAGGACTGAAGCTTTCTTT
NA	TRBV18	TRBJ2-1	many	CASSPLWMSGNEQFF	TGTGCCAGCTCACCACTATGGATGTCCGGGAATGAGCAGTTCTTC
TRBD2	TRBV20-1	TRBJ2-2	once	CSAYGLAENTGELFF	TGCAGTGCATATGGACTAGCGGAAAACACCGGGGAGCTGTTTTTT
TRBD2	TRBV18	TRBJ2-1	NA	CASSPSGVPYNEQFF	TGTGCCAGCTCCCCAAGCGGGGTCCCCTACAATGAGCAGTTCTTC
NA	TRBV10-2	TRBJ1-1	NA	CASSGRARGTEAFF	TGCGCCAGCAGTGGAAGGGCTAGAGGCACTGAAGCTTTCTTT
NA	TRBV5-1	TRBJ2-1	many	CASSLDGPRVGKQFF	TGCGCCAGCAGCTTGGATGGTCCCAGGGTTGGAAAGCAGTTCTTC
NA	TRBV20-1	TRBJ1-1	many	CSVDGVVNTEAFF	TGCAGTGTAGATGGGGTGGTGAACACTGAAGCTTTCTTT
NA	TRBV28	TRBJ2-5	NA	CASSPRTVKETQYF	TGTGCCAGCAGTCCAAGGACGGTTAAAGAGACCCAGTACTTC
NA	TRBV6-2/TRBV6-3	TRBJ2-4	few	CASSSTRLLLRAKNIQYF	TGTGCCAGCAGCTCTACCCGCCTACTACTGAGAGCCAAAAACATTCAGTACTTC
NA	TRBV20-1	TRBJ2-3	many	CSAERGRGSRTDTQYF	TGCAGTGCCGAGAGAGGAAGAGGTAGCAGAACAGATACGCAGTATTTT
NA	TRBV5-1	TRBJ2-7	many	CASSFGPRYEQYF	TGCGCCAGCAGCTTCGGCCCTCGATACGAGCAGTACTTC
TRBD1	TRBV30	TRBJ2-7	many	CAWSADFRTGGAEQYF	TGTGCCTGGAGTGCCGACTTTAGGACAGGGGGCGCCGAGCAGTACTTC
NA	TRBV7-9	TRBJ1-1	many	CASSFRGGDPEAFF	TGTGCCAGCAGCTTCAGGGGAGGTGACCCTGAAGCTTTCTTT
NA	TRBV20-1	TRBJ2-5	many	CSATDSWGQETQYF	TGCAGTGCTACCGACAGCTGGGGCCAAGAGACCCAGTACTTC
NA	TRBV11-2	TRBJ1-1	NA	CASSPEKLGGTNTEAFF	TGTGCCAGCAGCCCAGAAAAGTTGGGGGGGACGAACACTGAAGCTTTCTTT
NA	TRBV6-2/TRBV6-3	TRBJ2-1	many	CASSYGGLNNEQFF	TGTGCCAGCAGTTATGGGGGGCTGAACAATGAGCAGTTCTTC
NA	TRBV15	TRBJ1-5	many	CATSVSRSGAYDQPQHF	TGTGCCACCAGCGTCTCGAGATCGGGGGCATACGATCAGCCCCAGCATTTT
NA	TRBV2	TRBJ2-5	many	CASTKEETQYF	TGTGCCAGCACCAAAGAGGAGACCCAGTACTTC
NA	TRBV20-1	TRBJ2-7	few	CSAAGVGPRYYEQYF	TGCAGTGCCGCCGGGGTCGGCCCGAGGTACTACGAGCAGTACTTC
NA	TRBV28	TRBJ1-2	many	CASSHKGYTF	TGTGCCAGCAGCCATAAGGGCTACACCTTC